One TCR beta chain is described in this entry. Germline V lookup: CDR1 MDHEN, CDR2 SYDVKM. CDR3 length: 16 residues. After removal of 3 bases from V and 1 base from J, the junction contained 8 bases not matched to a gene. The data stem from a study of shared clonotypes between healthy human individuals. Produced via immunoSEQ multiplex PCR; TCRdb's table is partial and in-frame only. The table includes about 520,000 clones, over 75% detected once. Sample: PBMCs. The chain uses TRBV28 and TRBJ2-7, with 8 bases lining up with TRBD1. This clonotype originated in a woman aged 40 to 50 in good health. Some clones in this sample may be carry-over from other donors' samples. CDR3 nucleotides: TGTGCCAGCAGTTTTACCCTCAGGGGGCTTTCCTACGAGCAGTACTTC. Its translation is CASSFTLRGLSYEQYF.